The TCR beta chain described here comes from a study of OX40 agonist ivuxolimab in advanced cancers. Profiling relied on immunoSEQ multiplex PCR, and the TCRdb table lists in-frame clones only, not all of them. The sample includes about 86,000 clones, around 90% of them seen just once. The CDR3 spans 14 residues. Germline V gives CDR1 GTSNPN, CDR2 SVGIG (reference sequence). Trimming removed 1 base from V and 9 bases from J, with 16 bases in between. The receptor's source is an adult with an advanced solid tumor such as melanoma, head and neck, liver or kidney cancer. The chain has TRBV30 and TRBJ1-5; D not resolved. Sequencing used CD4+ or CD8+ T cells sorted from blood, obtained in a trial of the OX40 agonist ivuxolimab. The CDR3 protein is CAWSDFRRPGPQHF. The CDR3 bases are TGTGCCTGGAGTGACTTCCGACGCCCAGGGCCCCAGCATTTT.